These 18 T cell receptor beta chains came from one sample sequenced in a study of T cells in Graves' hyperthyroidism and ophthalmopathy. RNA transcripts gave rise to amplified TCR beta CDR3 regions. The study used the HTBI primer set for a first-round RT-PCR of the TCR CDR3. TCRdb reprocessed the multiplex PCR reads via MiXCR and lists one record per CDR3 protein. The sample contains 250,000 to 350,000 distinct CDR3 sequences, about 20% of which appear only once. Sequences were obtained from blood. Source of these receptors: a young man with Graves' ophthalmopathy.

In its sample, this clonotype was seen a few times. The CDR3 DNA sequence: TGTGCCAGCAGTTTACCCAGGGGTAATCAGCCCCAGCATTTT. It encodes CASSLPRGNQPQHF. The chain uses TRBV28 and TRBJ1-5; D is possibly TRBD1 (6 bases). Trimming cost V 2 bases and J 4 bases, with 9 bases left between them. The CDR3 runs to 14 residues. From germline, CDR1 is MDHEN and CDR2 SYDVKM.

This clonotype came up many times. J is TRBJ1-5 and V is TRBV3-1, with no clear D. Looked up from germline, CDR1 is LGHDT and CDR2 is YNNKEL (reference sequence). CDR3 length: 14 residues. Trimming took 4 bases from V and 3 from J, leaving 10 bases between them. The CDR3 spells CASSPSTDNQPQHF. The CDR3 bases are TGTGCCAGCAGCCCGTCGACGGACAATCAGCCCCAGCATTTT. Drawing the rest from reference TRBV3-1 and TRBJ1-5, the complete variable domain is DTAVSQTPKYLVTQMGNDKSIKCEQNLGHDTMYWYKQDSKKFLKIMFSYNNKELIINETVPNRFSPKSPDKAHLNLHINSLELGDSAVYFCASSPSTDNQPQHFGDGTRLSIL.

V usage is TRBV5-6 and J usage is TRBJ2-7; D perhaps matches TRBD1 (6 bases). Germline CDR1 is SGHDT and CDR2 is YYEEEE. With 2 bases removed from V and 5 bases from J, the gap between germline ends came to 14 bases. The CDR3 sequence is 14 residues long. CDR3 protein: CASSFSTGLHEQYF. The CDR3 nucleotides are TGTGCCAGCAGCTTTTCGACAGGTCTCCACGAGCAGTACTTC.

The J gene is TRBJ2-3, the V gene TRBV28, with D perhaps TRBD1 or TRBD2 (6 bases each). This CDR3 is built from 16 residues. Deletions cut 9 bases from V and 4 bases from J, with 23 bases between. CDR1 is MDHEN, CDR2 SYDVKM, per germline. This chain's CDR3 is CASTRLRGDKADTQYF. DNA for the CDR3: TGTGCCAGTACTAGATTGAGGGGGGATAAGGCAGATACGCAGTATTTT.

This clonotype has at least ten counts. Here the CDR3 DNA reads TGTGCCACCAGTGATTTAGGGACCGGGGAGCTGTTTTTT. This sequence encodes CATSDLGTGELFF. The chain recombines TRBV24-1 with TRBJ2-2; D is unresolved. Trimming cost V 1 base and J 5 bases, with 4 bases left between them. Germline values: CDR1 KGHDR, CDR2 SFDVKD. The CDR3 is made up of 13 amino acids.

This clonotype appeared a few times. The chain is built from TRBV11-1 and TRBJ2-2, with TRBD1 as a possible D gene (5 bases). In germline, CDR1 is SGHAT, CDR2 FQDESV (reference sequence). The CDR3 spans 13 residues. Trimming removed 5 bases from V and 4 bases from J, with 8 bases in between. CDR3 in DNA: TGTGCCAGCAGCCCGACAGTCACCGGGGAGCTGTTTTTT. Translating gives CASSPTVTGELFF.

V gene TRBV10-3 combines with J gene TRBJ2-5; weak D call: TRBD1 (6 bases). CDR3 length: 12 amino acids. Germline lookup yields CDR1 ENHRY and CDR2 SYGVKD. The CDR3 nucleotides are TGTGCTACAAACAGGGATCAAGAGACCCAGTACTTC. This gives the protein CATNRDQETQYF.

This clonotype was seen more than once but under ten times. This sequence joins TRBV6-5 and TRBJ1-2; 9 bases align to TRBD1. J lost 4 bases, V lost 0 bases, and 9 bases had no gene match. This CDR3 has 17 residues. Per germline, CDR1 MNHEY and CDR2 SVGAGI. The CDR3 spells CASSYSRQGVGFYGYTF. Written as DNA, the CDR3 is TGTGCCAGCAGTTACTCCCGACAGGGGGTTGGGTTCTATGGCTACACCTTC.

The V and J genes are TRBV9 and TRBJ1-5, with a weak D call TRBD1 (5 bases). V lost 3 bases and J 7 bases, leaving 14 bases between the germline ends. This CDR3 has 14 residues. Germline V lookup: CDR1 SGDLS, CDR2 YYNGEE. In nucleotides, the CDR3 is TGTGCCAGCAGCGCTGCCCCGAGGGGACAGCCCCAGCATTTT. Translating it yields CASSAAPRGQPQHF.

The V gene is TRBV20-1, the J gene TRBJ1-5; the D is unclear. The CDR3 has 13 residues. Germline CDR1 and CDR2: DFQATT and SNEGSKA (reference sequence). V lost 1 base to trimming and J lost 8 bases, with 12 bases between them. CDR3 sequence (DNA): TGCAGTGCTAGAGGGTCCTTGGCGGAGCCCCAGCATTTT. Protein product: CSARGSLAEPQHF.

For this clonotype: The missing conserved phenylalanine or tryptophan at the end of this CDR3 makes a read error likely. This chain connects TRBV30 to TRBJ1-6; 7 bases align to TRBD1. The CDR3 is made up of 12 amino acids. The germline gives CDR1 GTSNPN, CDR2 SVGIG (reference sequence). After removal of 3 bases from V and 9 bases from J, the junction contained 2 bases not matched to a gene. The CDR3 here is CAWRGQLSPLHL. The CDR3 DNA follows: TGTGCCTGGAGGGGACAGCTTTCACCCCTCCACCTT.

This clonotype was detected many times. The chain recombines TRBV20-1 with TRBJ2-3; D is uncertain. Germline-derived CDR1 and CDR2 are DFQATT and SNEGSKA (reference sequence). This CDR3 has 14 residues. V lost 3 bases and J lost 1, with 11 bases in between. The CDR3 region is CSARIQPGTDTQYF. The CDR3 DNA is TGCAGTGCTAGGATTCAGCCGGGCACAGATACGCAGTATTTT.

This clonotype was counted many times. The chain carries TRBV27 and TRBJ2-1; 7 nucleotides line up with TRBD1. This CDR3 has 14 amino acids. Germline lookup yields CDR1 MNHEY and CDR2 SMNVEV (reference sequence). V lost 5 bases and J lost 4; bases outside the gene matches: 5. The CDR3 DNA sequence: TGTGCCAGCAGTCCTCGGGGACAGTACAATGAGCAGTTCTTC. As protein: CASSPRGQYNEQFF.

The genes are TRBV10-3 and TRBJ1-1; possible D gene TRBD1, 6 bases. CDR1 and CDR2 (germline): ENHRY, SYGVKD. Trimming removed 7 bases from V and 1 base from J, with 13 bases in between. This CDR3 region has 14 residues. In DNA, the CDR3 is TGTGCCATCAAGATCCAACAGGGGAACACTGAAGCTTTCTTT. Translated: CAIKIQQGNTEAFF.

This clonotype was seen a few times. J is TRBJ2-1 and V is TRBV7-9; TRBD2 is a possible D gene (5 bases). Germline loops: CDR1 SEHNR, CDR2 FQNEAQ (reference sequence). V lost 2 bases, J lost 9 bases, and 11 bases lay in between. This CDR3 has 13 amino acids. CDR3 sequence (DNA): TGTGCCAGCAGCTTAAACGACTACGGTGAGCAGTTCTTC. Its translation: CASSLNDYGEQFF.

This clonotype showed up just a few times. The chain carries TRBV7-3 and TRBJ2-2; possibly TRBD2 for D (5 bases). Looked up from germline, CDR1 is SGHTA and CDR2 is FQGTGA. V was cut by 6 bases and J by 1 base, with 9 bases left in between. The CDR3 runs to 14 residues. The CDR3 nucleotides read TGTGCCAGCAGGGACTCAAAGAACACCGGGGAGCTGTTTTTT. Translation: CASRDSKNTGELFF. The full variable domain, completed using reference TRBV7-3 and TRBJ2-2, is GAGVSQTPSNKVTEKGKYVELRCDPISGHTALYWYRQSLGQGPEFLIYFQGTGAADDSGLPNDRFFAVRPEGSVSTLKIQRTERGDSAVYLCASRDSKNTGELFFGEGSRLTVL.

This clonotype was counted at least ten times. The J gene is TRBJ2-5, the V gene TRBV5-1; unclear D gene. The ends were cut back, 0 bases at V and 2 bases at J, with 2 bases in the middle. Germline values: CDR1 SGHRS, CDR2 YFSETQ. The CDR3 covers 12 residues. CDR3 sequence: CASSLVQETQYF. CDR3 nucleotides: TGCGCCAGCAGCTTGGTGCAAGAGACCCAGTACTTC.

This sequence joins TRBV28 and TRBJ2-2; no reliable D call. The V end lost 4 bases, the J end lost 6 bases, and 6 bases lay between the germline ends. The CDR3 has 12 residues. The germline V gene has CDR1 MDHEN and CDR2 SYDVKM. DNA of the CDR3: TGTGCCAGCAGTTATCCGGCCGGGGAGCTGTTTTTT. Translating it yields CASSYPAGELFF.